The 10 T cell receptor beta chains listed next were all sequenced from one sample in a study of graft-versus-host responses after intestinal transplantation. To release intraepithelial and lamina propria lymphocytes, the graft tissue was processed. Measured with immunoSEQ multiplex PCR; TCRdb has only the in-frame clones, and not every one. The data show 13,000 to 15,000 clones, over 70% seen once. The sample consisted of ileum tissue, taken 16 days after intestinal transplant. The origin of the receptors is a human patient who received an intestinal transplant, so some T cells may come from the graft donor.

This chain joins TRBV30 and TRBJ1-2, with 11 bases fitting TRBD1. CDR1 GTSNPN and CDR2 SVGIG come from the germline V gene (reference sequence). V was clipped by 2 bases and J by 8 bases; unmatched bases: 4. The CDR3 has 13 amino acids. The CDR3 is CAWSPGQGDGYTF. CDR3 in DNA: TGTGCCTGGAGTCCGGGACAGGGGGACGGCTACACCTTC.

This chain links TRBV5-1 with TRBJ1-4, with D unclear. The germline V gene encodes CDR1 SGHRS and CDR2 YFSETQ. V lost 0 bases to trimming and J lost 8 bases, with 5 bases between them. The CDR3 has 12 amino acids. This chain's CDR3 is CASSLEREKLFF. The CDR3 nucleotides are TGCGCCAGCAGCTTGGAACGGGAAAAACTGTTTTTT.

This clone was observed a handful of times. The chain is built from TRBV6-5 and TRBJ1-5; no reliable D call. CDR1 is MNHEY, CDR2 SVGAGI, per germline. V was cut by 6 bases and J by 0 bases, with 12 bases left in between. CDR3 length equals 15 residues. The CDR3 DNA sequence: TGTGCCAGCAGGGAACAGCCCAATAGCAATCAGCCCCAGCATTTT. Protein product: CASREQPNSNQPQHF.

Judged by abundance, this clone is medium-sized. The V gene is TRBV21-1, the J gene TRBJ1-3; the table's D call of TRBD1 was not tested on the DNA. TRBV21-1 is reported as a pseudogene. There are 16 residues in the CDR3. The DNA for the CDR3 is TGTGCCAGCAGCGCCTTCAAGGGGCACTCTGGAAACACCATATATTTT. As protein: CASSAFKGHSGNTIYF.

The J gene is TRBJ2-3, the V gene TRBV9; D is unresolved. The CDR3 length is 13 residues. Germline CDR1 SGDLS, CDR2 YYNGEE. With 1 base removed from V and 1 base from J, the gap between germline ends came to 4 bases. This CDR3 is CASSVKRTDTQYF. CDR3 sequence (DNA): TGTGCCAGCAGCGTAAAGCGCACAGATACGCAGTATTTT.

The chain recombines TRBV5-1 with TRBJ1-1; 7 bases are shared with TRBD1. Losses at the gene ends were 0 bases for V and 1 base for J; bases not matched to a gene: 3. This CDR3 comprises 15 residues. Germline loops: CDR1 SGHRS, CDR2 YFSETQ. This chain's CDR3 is CASSLGRTGNTEAFF. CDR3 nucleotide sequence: TGCGCCAGCAGCTTGGGCAGGACAGGGAACACTGAAGCTTTCTTT.

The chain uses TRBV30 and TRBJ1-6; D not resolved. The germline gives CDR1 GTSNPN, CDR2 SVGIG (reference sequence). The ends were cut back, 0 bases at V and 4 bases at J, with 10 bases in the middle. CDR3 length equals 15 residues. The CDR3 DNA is TGTGCCTGGAGTGTATATCTGCGATATAATTCACCCCTCCACTTT. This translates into CAWSVYLRYNSPLHF.

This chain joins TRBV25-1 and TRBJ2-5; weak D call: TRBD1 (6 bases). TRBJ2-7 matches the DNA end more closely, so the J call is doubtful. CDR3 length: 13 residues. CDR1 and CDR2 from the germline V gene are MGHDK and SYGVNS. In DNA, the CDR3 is TGTGCCAGCAGTGAGGACAGCTCCTACGAGCAGTACTTC. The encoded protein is CASSEDSSYEQYF.

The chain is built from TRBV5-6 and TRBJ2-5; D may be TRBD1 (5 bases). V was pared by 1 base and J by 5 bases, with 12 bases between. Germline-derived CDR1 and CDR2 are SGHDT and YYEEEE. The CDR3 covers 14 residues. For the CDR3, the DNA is TGTGCCAGCAGCTTGAATGGTGGGGCCGAGACCCAGTACTTC. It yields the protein CASSLNGGAETQYF. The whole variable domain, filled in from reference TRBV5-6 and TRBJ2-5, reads DAGVTQSPTHLIKTRGQQVTLRCSPKSGHDTVSWYQQALGQGPQFIFQYYEEEERQRGNFPDRFSGHQFPNYSSELNVNALLLGDSALYLCASSLNGGAETQYFGPGTRLLVL.

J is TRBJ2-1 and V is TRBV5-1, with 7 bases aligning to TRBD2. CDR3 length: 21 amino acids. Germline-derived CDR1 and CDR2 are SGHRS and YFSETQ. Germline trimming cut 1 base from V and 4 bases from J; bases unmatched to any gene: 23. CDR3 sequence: CASSLWLLVREAPRDYNEQFF. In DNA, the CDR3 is TGCGCCAGCAGCTTGTGGCTCTTGGTCCGGGAGGCCCCCAGGGATTACAATGAGCAGTTCTTC. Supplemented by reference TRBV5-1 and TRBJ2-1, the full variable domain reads KAGVTQTPRYLIKTRGQQVTLSCSPISGHRSVSWYQQTPGQGLQFLFEYFSETQRNKGNFPGRFSGRQFSNSRSEMNVSTLELGDSALYLCASSLWLLVREAPRDYNEQFFGPGTRLTVL.